This is a list of T cell receptor beta chains from one sample in a study of PD-L1 blockade in urothelial cancer. Profiling relied on immunoSEQ multiplex PCR, and the TCRdb table lists in-frame clones only, not all of them. The repertoire consists of around 100,000 clones, with 80% to 95% occurring once and the leading ten covering less than 4.5%. Source: PBMCs, taken around atezolizumab (anti-PD-L1) treatment. Receptors originate from a man aged 60 to 75 with urothelial cancer. Each CDR3 is given with its conserved first and last residue. The D gene is left open where the match is weak. Clone size is stated in some rows and not others, as once, few, many or a class when expanded.

TRBJ2-7,TRBV7-9,NA,NA,TGTGCCAGCAGCCTAACCTCCGATACCTACGAGCAGTACTTC,CASSLTSDTYEQYF
TRBJ1-3,TRBV29-1,NA,NA,TGCAGCGTCGTGGCCGGAAACACCATATATTTT,CSVVAGNTIYF
TRBJ2-5,TRBV5-4,NA,NA,NA,CASSFGSGGRPQETQYF
TRBJ1-1,TRBV2,NA,NA,TGTGCCAGCTTCCAACCATTACGGGCGAATACCCAAAACAGGTACTTCGGTGAAGCTTTCTTT,CASFQPLRANTQNRYFGEAFF
TRBJ2-5,TRBV5-8,NA,NA,TGTGCCAGCAGGAAGAGGGACCAAGAGACCCAGTACTTC,CASRKRDQETQYF
TRBJ2-1,TRBV9,TRBD2,once,TGTGCCAGCAGCACCGGCGGCGGGAGCTACAATGAGCAGTTCTTC,CASSTGGGSYNEQFF
TRBJ2-1,TRBV28,TRBD2,NA,TGTGCCAGCAGTCAACTAGCGGGAGTTCGCCATGAGCAGTTCTTC,CASSQLAGVRHEQFF
TRBJ2-3,TRBV7-2,NA,NA,TGTGCCAGCAGCTTTTATTACACAGATACGCAGTATTTT,CASSFYYTDTQYF
TRBJ2-5,TRBV4-1,NA,NA,TGCGCCAGCAGCCAACTCCCGGGGATACAAGAGACCCAGTACTTC,CASSQLPGIQETQYF
TRBJ1-6,TRBV7-2,NA,NA,TGTGCCAGCAGCTTAGCATCACCAGGTTATAATTCACCCCTCCACTTT,CASSLASPGYNSPLHF
TRBJ2-1,TRBV6-1,TRBD1,few,TGTGCCAGCAGGTCGGGACAGAGATCCGGTGAGCAGTTCTTC,CASRSGQRSGEQFF
TRBJ2-7,TRBV14,NA,few,TGTGCCAGCAGCAAAGACACTGCCTACGAGCAGTACTTC,CASSKDTAYEQYF
TRBJ2-5,TRBV4-1,TRBD1,once,TGCGCCAGCAGCCACCCGGGGCAGGGGGAAGAGACCCAGTACTTC,CASSHPGQGEETQYF
TRBJ2-5,TRBV4-2,TRBD2,once,TGTGCCAGCAGCCAAAGCGGGAGGGCAGAGACCCAGTACTTC,CASSQSGRAETQYF
TRBJ2-7,TRBV15,NA,NA,TGTGCCACCAGTACCGGGACTGGGACCTACGAGCAGTACTTC,CATSTGTGTYEQYF
TRBJ1-4,TRBV6-6,NA,NA,TGTGCCAGCTCTAGCCCGGGGTTTAATGAAAAACTGTTTTTT,CASSSPGFNEKLFF
TRBJ2-5,TRBV27,NA,NA,TGTGCCAGCAGTACTAGCCCGGCGACTAAACCCCAAGAGACCCAGTACTTC,CASSTSPATKPQETQYF
TRBJ1-6,TRBV6-5,NA,NA,TGTGCCAGCAGTTACGACAGGACCTCCTATAATTCACCCCTCCACTTT,CASSYDRTSYNSPLHF
TRBJ1-4,TRBV5-6,NA,NA,TGTGCCAGCAGCTTTGGAACAGATGAAAAACTGTTTTTT,CASSFGTDEKLFF
TRBJ2-4,TRBV19,NA,NA,TGTGCCAGTAGTATAGGGTCGGGGATTCTAGCCAAAAACATTCAGTACTTC,CASSIGSGILAKNIQYF
TRBJ1-2,TRBV27,TRBD1,NA,TGTGCCAGCAGTTTTGAACGGACAGGGAACTATGGCTACACCTTC,CASSFERTGNYGYTF
TRBJ1-1,TRBV6-5,TRBD1,once,TGTGCCAGCAGTTATTACCGGGCAGGGGGGAACACTGAAGCTTTCTTT,CASSYYRAGGNTEAFF
TRBJ2-1,TRBV30,NA,NA,TGTGCCTGGAGCCAACAGGGGGGGGATGAGCAGTTCTTC,CAWSQQGGDEQFF
TRBJ1-3,TRBV6-1,TRBD1,NA,TGTGCCAGCAGTGACGGGACAGGGGGAGGGGGAGGAAACACCATATATTTT,CASSDGTGGGGGNTIYF
TRBJ2-3,TRBV29-1,NA,NA,TGCAGCGTTGGTTACGCGGATACGCAGTATTTT,CSVGYADTQYF
TRBJ2-2,TRBV4-1,NA,NA,TGCGCCAGCAGCCAAGAGGCCACGGGTACCGGGGAGCTGTTTTTT,CASSQEATGTGELFF
TRBJ2-7,TRBV27,TRBD1,NA,TGTGCCAGCAGTTTATCCGGGACAGGGCGGTACGAGCAGTACTTC,CASSLSGTGRYEQYF
TRBJ2-1,TRBV7-6,NA,NA,TGTGCCAGCAGCATTCGTCGAGGATCCTACAATGAGCAGTTCTTC,CASSIRRGSYNEQFF
TRBJ2-7,TRBV28,NA,NA,TGTGCCAGCAGTTTAGTGGCAGGTTCTGCCTACGAGCAGTACTTC,CASSLVAGSAYEQYF
TRBJ1-3,TRBV6-1,NA,NA,TGTGCCAGCAGGACAACAGGGACTGGAAACACCATATATTTT,CASRTTGTGNTIYF
TRBJ2-1,TRBV5-1,NA,NA,TGCGCCAGCAGCGAGCGGACCTACAATGAGCAGTTCTTC,CASSERTYNEQFF
TRBJ2-2,TRBV19,TRBD1,NA,TGTGCCAGTAGTGCCGGGACAGGGAACACCGGGGAGCTGTTTTTT,CASSAGTGNTGELFF
TRBJ1-1,TRBV5-4,TRBD1,NA,TGTGCCAGCAGCCCAACCCTGAGGGGCAGGGGGTCCGGGGGCTTTTTCTTT,CASSPTLRGRGSGGFFF
TRBJ2-7,TRBV20-1,TRBD2,NA,TGCAGTGCTTCGCGGGAGTACGAGCAGTACTTC,CSASREYEQYF
TRBJ2-3,TRBV6-5,NA,NA,TGTGCCAGCAGTTCCGCGACAGGCGCCACAGATACGCAGTATTTT,CASSSATGATDTQYF
TRBJ2-5,TRBV5-3,TRBD1,NA,TGTGCCAGAAGCTTGGGCAGGGGGCGCGGAGAGACCCAGTACTTC,CARSLGRGRGETQYF
TRBJ1-2,TRBV7-9,NA,NA,TGTGCCAGCAGCTTCCAAGGGGGCTATGGCTACACCTTC,CASSFQGGYGYTF
TRBJ2-7,TRBV14,TRBD2,NA,TGTGCCAGCAGCTCTCTCGGGACTAGCGGGAAATACGAGCAGTACTTC,CASSSLGTSGKYEQYF
TRBJ2-1,TRBV6-5,TRBD2,once,TGTGCCAGCAGGGGGGTAGGGACTATCGATGAGCAGTTCTTC,CASRGVGTIDEQFF
TRBJ2-1,TRBV11-3,NA,NA,TGTGCCAGCAGCTCTAGCTCCGGTGAGCAGTTCTTC,CASSSSSGEQFF
TRBJ2-7,TRBV27,TRBD1,NA,TGTGCCAGCAGTTCCCCGGACAGGGCGGTCTACGAGCAGTACTTC,CASSSPDRAVYEQYF
TRBJ2-1,TRBV13,NA,NA,TGTGCCAGCAGCCGGGCAGGACAGTCCTACAATGAGCAGTTCTTC,CASSRAGQSYNEQFF
TRBJ2-1,TRBV5-1,NA,NA,TGCGCCAGCAGCTTGGCCGGGTCCTACAATGAGCAGTTCTTC,CASSLAGSYNEQFF
TRBJ2-2,TRBV11-1,NA,once,TGTGCCAGCAGCTTAGGTAGAAACACCGGGGAGCTGTTTTTT,CASSLGRNTGELFF
TRBJ2-3,TRBV6-1,NA,NA,TGTGCCACTCAAGGGGGCACAGATACGCAGTATTTT,CATQGGTDTQYF